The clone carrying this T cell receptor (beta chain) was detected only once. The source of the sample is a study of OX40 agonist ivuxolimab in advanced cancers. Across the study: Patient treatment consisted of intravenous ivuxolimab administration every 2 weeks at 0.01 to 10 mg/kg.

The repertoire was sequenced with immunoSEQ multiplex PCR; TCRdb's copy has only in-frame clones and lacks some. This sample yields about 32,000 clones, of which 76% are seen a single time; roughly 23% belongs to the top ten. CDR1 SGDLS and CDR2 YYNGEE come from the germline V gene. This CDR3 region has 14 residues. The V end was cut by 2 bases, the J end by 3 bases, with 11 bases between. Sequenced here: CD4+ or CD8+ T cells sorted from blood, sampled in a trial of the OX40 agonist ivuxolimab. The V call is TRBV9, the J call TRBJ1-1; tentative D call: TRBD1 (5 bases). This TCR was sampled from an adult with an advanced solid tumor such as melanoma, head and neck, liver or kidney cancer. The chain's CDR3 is CASSVPQGDTEAFF. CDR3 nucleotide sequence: TGTGCCAGCAGCGTCCCTCAGGGCGACACTGAAGCTTTCTTT.